These 22 T cell receptor beta chains were all obtained from the same sample, sequenced in a study of shared clonotypes between healthy human individuals. Method: immunoSEQ multiplex PCR; TCRdb's copy keeps in-frame clones and lacks some. The sample lists some 1.5 million clones; 95% to 97% were seen once. Source material: naive CD4+ T cells sorted from blood. Subset meaning: CD45RA+ positively selected. All receptors come from a man aged 30 to 39 in good health.

This chain links TRBV19 with TRBJ1-4; 7 bases match TRBD1. Germline CDR1 is LNHDA and CDR2 is SQIVND (reference sequence). The CDR3 extends over 14 amino acids. With 6 bases clipped from V and 5 bases from J, the junction kept 6 bases outside the gene matches. The CDR3 DNA is TGTGCCAGTAGCCTGACAGGGAAGAATGAAAAACTGTTTTTT. Protein: CASSLTGKNEKLFF.

The chain employs TRBV9 and TRBJ2-5; a weak D match, TRBD2 (5 bases). Trimming cost V 1 base and J 2 bases, with 9 bases left between them. This CDR3 has 14 residues. Germline CDR1 SGDLS, CDR2 YYNGEE. CDR3 DNA sequence: TGTGCCAGCAGCGTATTCGGGGTACAAGAGACCCAGTACTTC. It specifies CASSVFGVQETQYF.

The gene calls are TRBV28 and TRBJ2-1; weak D call: TRBD2 (6 bases). V gave up 2 bases and J gave up 6 bases, with 14 bases separating them. The CDR3 loop spans 15 amino acids. Germline CDR1 MDHEN, CDR2 SYDVKM. The CDR3: CASSLKGLPGNEQFF. For the CDR3, the DNA is TGTGCCAGCAGTTTAAAGGGACTCCCGGGCAATGAGCAGTTCTTC.

The rearrangement joins TRBV19 to TRBJ2-5; TRBD2 matches 9 bases. Germline V lookup: CDR1 LNHDA, CDR2 SQIVND (reference sequence). There are 15 residues in the CDR3. Trimming at V came to 7 bases and at J to 4 bases, leaving 10 bases not matched to a gene. CDR3 amino acids: CASTSISGRLETQYF. The CDR3 nucleotides are TGTGCCAGTACCTCGATTAGCGGGAGACTAGAGACCCAGTACTTC.

The genes are TRBV19 and TRBJ2-1; 7 bases agree with TRBD2. The V gene end was trimmed by 1 base and the J gene end by 4 bases; junction bases not matched to a gene: 7. This CDR3 is 16 amino acids long. Germline V lookup: CDR1 LNHDA, CDR2 SQIVND (reference sequence). In DNA form, the CDR3 reads TGTGCCAGTAGTATAGGTCTGCCTAGCGGATACAATGAGCAGTTCTTC. It is translated as CASSIGLPSGYNEQFF.

The rearrangement uses TRBV5-4 and TRBJ2-7; 14 positions agree with TRBD2. Unmatched junction bases numbered 2, after V lost 3 bases and J lost 0 bases. There are 16 residues in the CDR3. Germline V gene data show CDR1 as SGHNT and CDR2 as YYREEE (reference sequence). CDR3 DNA sequence: TGTGCCAGCAGCTCCGGGACTAGCGGGAGCTCCTACGAGCAGTACTTC. Protein: CASSSGTSGSSYEQYF.

The chain is built from TRBV6-8 and TRBJ2-2, with D unresolved. V lost 8 bases to trimming and J lost 8 bases, with 15 bases between them. Germline CDR1 reads MNHGY; CDR2 reads SAAAGT. The CDR3 contains 13 residues. The CDR3 loop is CASREWAGGELFF. In nucleotides, the CDR3 is TGTGCCAGCCGAGAGTGGGCCGGAGGGGAGCTGTTTTTT.

V and J are TRBV10-1 and TRBJ2-1; D call uncertain. The CDR3 is 12 amino acids. Trimming shortened V by 4 bases and J by 4 bases, and 5 bases separated the two germline ends. Germline V gives CDR1 WNHNN, CDR2 SYGVQD (reference sequence). CDR3 nucleotide sequence: TGCGCCAGCAGTGCGACGTACAATGAGCAGTTCTTC. Translation: CASSATYNEQFF.

Only one count was recorded for this clone. The rearrangement links TRBV11-2 to TRBJ1-6; D is uncertain. This CDR3 is 11 amino acids long. Germline V gene data show CDR1 as SGHAT and CDR2 as FQNNGV. The ends were cut back, 5 bases at V and 9 bases at J, with 5 bases in the middle. CDR3 DNA sequence: TGTGCCAGCAGCGAGCGTTCACCCCTCCACTTT. This translates into CASSERSPLHF.

The chain carries TRBV5-1 and TRBJ2-3, with TRBD1 as a possible D gene (6 bases). The V end was cut by 5 bases, the J end by 2 bases, with 18 bases between. Germline CDR1 and CDR2: SGHRS and YFSETQ. This CDR3 has 16 amino acids. The CDR3 loop is CASRAGDRGPTDTQYF. CDR3 nucleotide sequence: TGCGCCAGCAGGGCAGGGGATCGGGGTCCCACAGATACGCAGTATTTT.

The V gene is TRBV27, the J gene TRBJ2-2; D not certain. Germline assignment: CDR1 MNHEY and CDR2 SMNVEV (reference sequence). This CDR3 spans 13 amino acids. The V gene lost 2 bases and the J gene lost 7 bases, with 8 bases spanning the gap. DNA for the CDR3: TGTGCCAGCAGTTTAATCTTGGGCGGGGAGCTGTTTTTT. As protein: CASSLILGGELFF.

The chain carries TRBV10-3 and TRBJ1-3; maybe TRBD1 (6 bases). CDR3 length equals 14 residues. V was pared by 6 bases and J by 3 bases, with 12 bases between. The germline V gene has CDR1 ENHRY and CDR2 SYGVKD. CDR3 sequence: CAIRLQGRGNTIYF. In DNA form, the CDR3 reads TGTGCCATCAGATTACAGGGACGTGGAAACACCATATATTTT.

Points on this clone: The sample contains more than one DNA sequence encoding this CDR3. The genes are TRBV5-1 and TRBJ1-3; the D gene is possibly TRBD1 (5 bases). Germline assignment: CDR1 SGHRS and CDR2 YFSETQ. The CDR3 is made up of 14 amino acids. V lost 0 bases and J 1 base, leaving 5 bases between the germline ends. CDR3 in DNA: TGCGCCAGCAGCTTGGCAGGGTCTGGAAACACCATATATTTT. It is translated as CASSLAGSGNTIYF.

This chain joins TRBV5-1 and TRBJ1-3; TRBD1 is a possible D gene (5 bases). V lost 0 bases and J lost 0, with 7 bases in between. This CDR3 is 15 amino acids long. Germline V gene data show CDR1 as SGHRS and CDR2 as YFSETQ. CDR3 nucleotides: TGCGCCAGCAGCTTGGCAGGGCCCTCTGGAAACACCATATATTTT. Its translation is CASSLAGPSGNTIYF.

The chain's CDR3 is CASSATTGQAGEQYF. DNA for the CDR3: TGTGCCAGCAGCGCAACTACTGGACAGGCCGGCGAGCAGTACTTC. J is TRBJ2-7 and V is TRBV5-5; 7 nucleotides align to TRBD1. The germline V gene encodes CDR1 SGHKS and CDR2 YYEKEE (reference sequence). This CDR3 is 15 amino acids long. The V segment lost 4 bases and the J segment 6 bases; nucleotides outside the gene matches: 13.

The genes are TRBV2 and TRBJ2-3, with unresolved D. V was pared by 7 bases and J by 3 bases, with 14 bases between. There are 14 residues in the CDR3. CDR1 SNHLY and CDR2 FYNNEI come from the germline V gene. The DNA for the CDR3 is TGTGCCAGCACTCGAGAGGCGGTGACAGATACGCAGTATTTT. This translates into CASTREAVTDTQYF.

The chain carries TRBV7-8 and TRBJ2-5; the D is unclear. The germline gives CDR1 SGHVS, CDR2 FQNEAQ. Trimming took 2 bases from V and 5 from J, leaving 12 bases between them. The CDR3 extends over 14 amino acids. CDR3 nucleotide sequence: TGTGCCAGCAGCTTACTGACAAGCACGGAGACCCAGTACTTC. Protein product: CASSLLTSTETQYF.

This sequence joins TRBV19 and TRBJ1-4; weak D call: TRBD1 (5 bases). Germline CDR1 and CDR2: LNHDA and SQIVND (reference sequence). The CDR3 consists of 16 residues. V dropped 4 bases and J dropped 0 bases, with 12 bases sitting between them. Here the CDR3 DNA reads TGTGCCAGTAGTAGAAGGACATCCGCAACTAATGAAAAACTGTTTTTT. Translating it yields CASSRRTSATNEKLFF.

With respect to this clone: Other DNA sequences of this sample code for an identical CDR3. The chain joins TRBV11-2 to TRBJ1-5; the D is unclear. Germline loops: CDR1 SGHAT, CDR2 FQNNGV. This CDR3 contains 13 residues. V dropped 1 base and J dropped 4 bases, with 5 bases sitting between them. The chain's CDR3 is CASSLVPNQPQHF. For the CDR3, the DNA is TGTGCCAGCAGCTTAGTCCCGAATCAGCCCCAGCATTTT. Filled out from reference TRBV11-2 and TRBJ1-5, the complete variable domain reads EAGVAQSPRYKIIEKRQSVAFWCNPISGHATLYWYQQILGQGPKLLIQFQNNGVVDDSQLPKDRFSAERLKGVDSTLKIQPAKLEDSAVYLCASSLVPNQPQHFGDGTRLSIL.

This sequence joins TRBV11-2 and TRBJ1-1, with D uncertain. The CDR3 totals 15 residues. Trimming shortened V by 5 bases and J by 6 bases, and 19 bases separated the two germline ends. Germline lookup yields CDR1 SGHAT and CDR2 FQNNGV. Here the CDR3 DNA reads TGTGCCAGCAGCCCCCGGGAGAGGGTTAACGCTGAAGCTTTCTTT. Translated, it gives CASSPRERVNAEAFF.

V is TRBV6-1 and J is TRBJ2-4; D possibly matches TRBD1 or TRBD2 (6 bases each). V lost 8 bases, J lost 1 base, and 12 bases lay in between. There are 14 residues in the CDR3. CDR1 is MNHNS, CDR2 SASEGT, per germline. CDR3 amino acids: CASGGGVAKNIQYF. In DNA form, the CDR3 reads TGTGCCAGCGGGGGCGGGGTGGCCAAAAACATTCAGTACTTC.

The V call is TRBV9, the J call TRBJ2-1; TRBD2 matches at 10 bases. The trim removed 2 bases at V and 8 bases at J, leaving 7 bases unmatched. This CDR3 is built from 15 residues. Looked up from germline, CDR1 is SGDLS and CDR2 is YYNGEE. The CDR3 DNA sequence: TGTGCCAGCAGCGTCGCTAGCGGGAGTTTCGATGAGCAGTTCTTC. Protein: CASSVASGSFDEQFF.